The present T cell receptor beta chain was sequenced within a study of regulatory T cells in long-lasting Graves disease (dated by TCRdb to 2020 to 2022). Describing the broader study: Newly diagnosed Graves' disease patients had taken antithyroid drugs for less than 3 months. Patients with persistent Graves' disease were compared with patients with newly diagnosed Graves' disease using TCR sequencing and RNA sequencing of peripheral blood. The study was registered as a clinical trial and conducted in China. A total of about 35 samples underwent TCR sequencing, from about 13 patients with persistent Graves' disease and approximately 20 patients with newly diagnosed Graves' disease.

Preparation of the library involved multiplex PCR. TCRdb names Illumina HiSeq 4000 as the instrument used. To build TCR beta libraries, CDR3 regions were amplified by Arm-PCR using iRepertoire HTBI primers. Before sequencing, the PCR products underwent gel purification. The source study handled its data this way. Gene usage analysis of CDR3 amino acid clonotypes relied on the roughly 60 TRBV and fewer than 15 TRBJ segments identified across samples. COPE and FqMerger were used to merge filtered high-quality paired reads into contigs. BLAST was used to align contigs to the IMGT TRBV, TRBD and TRBJ reference genes, and CDR3 was defined following IMGT. Highly expanded clones were defined as clonotypes with a frequency above 0.1%. Shannon entropy was used to measure repertoire diversity, and the Gini coefficient was used to measure V-J evenness. Public clonotypes were defined as clonotypes shared by more than one individual. TCRdb reanalyzed the raw reads on its own, using fastp at Q25 for trimming and MiXCR for clone calling, and kept in-frame beta chains. Each CDR3 protein gets just one entry, which takes the most common genes and DNA from the rows behind it. The V and J calls were not made by the authors but by TCRdb's processing. The sample table records 500,000 or so distinct CDR3 sequences; around 15% of these occur just once. The leading ten clones occupy more than 9% of the sample.

The time point label of this sample denotes: newly diagnosed GD, antithyroid drugs for less than 3 months. For both TCR sequencing and RNA sequencing, RNA was extracted from PBMCs using TRIzol. The diagnosis of Graves' disease followed American Thyroid Association guidelines. Patients were recruited from an endocrinology department in Xi'an, China. Each patient gave roughly 10 milliliters of peripheral blood, collected in an EDTA anticoagulant tube. Ficoll Paque Plus density gradient separation was used to isolate PBMCs, and no further T cell sorting was done. RNA quality was checked with an Agilent 2100 Bioanalyzer and agarose gel, and concentration with a NanoDrop 2000. For CDR1 and CDR2, the germline V gene lists SQVTM and ANQGSEA. V and J lose 3 bases and 6 bases, and a span of 15 bases separates them. Counted from cysteine to phenylalanine, this CDR3 has 14 amino acids. Here the CDR3 DNA is all that survives: 42 bases in frame from base 1.

Paper-wide results and their limitations: Because the primary lesion, thyroid tissue, could not be accessed, the study looked at peripheral blood alone. The small sample size was acknowledged by the authors as a limitation that may reduce accuracy. More public clonotypes were shared among persistent patients (2,741) than among newly diagnosed patients (more than 950). Compared with newly diagnosed patients, persistent Graves' disease patients had lower TCR Shannon entropy and fewer highly expanded clones, which suggests clonal expansion. TRBV28, TRBJ1-2 and TRBJ2-5 were preferentially used in persistent disease, while TRBV20-1 and TRBJ2-1 were favored in newly diagnosed disease. Sequencing and analysis were limited to the TCR beta chain.

This clonotype was seen ten or more times. This receptor's antigen is unknown. No per-base quality is available; no much larger clone lies one base away. These data were likewise used in another study, on T cells in Graves' hyperthyroidism and ophthalmopathy. As that second paper reports: Graves' hyperthyroidism was defined as stable when no progression to ophthalmopathy occurred over 18 months of follow-up. Hyperthyroidism patients were aged 18 to 65 years and newly diagnosed, with disease duration of less than 2 months. Patients with uncontrolled infections, other autoimmune diseases, pregnancy or lactation were excluded. Diagnoses were established on the basis of clinical symptoms, serum thyroxine and TRAb, thyroid ultrasound, and orbital computed tomography. The TCR CDR3 was subjected to a first round of RT-PCR using the HTBI primer set and the Qiagen OneStep RT-PCR kit. Most expanded thyroid clonotypes (frequency above 0.001) were also found in blood, which suggests that blood repertoires may mirror thyroid immune responses. A 13 V-J signature model separated ophthalmopathy from stable hyperthyroidism, with roughly 88% sensitivity and around 84% specificity in cross-validation and 80%/75% in testing. In validation, the model predicted progression to ophthalmopathy a median of around six months before onset, with roughly 68% sensitivity and roughly 72% specificity. TCR V-J signatures able to tell the groups apart were searched for in a discovery cohort of 100 patients, of whom around 43 had Graves' ophthalmopathy and under 65 had stable Graves' hyperthyroidism. An independent validation cohort of around 20 hyperthyroidism patients and about 16 patients who later progressed to ophthalmopathy tested prospective prediction of ophthalmopathy. The approximately 97 discovery patients were randomly divided into training and test sets at a 7:3 ratio. Thyroid tissue and blood T-cell repertoires from several Graves' hyperthyroidism patients were also compared in the study. After sampling, hyperthyroidism patients received methimazole starting at 30 mg daily, and ophthalmopathy patients received high-dose intravenous methylprednisolone. Libraries were constructed in a second round of multiplex PCR, after which size selection and purification were carried out. Libraries were sequenced paired-end with 100 bp reads on an Illumina HiSeq2000. SOAPnuke was used to process the raw data, throwing out any read that contained adapters or uncalled bases, had a mean Phred below 15, or lacked an exact constant-primer or identifier match. High-quality paired reads were merged with COPE v1.2.5, and unique nucleotide sequences were defined as clonotypes. MiTCR v1.1 was used to align the clonotypes against IMGT TRBV, TRBD and TRBJ reference segments. The analysis included only V-J combinations with a frequency above 0.0001, which together covered 99% to 99.2% of the repertoires. The TCS score was defined as the ratio of F50 (clonal expansion) to E x V (chaos), calculated using BLOSUM62-based TCRdist between CDR3 peptides within each V-J. Welch's t-statistics and random forest reduced roughly 540 V-J features to roughly 13, which were used in a naive Bayes classifier (R e1071). No statistical method was used to fix the sample size in advance, and group allocation was not hidden from the investigators. The paper describes TCR Vbeta CDR3 sequencing of 120 to 150 peripheral blood samples, made up of 40 to 45 ophthalmopathy patients, around 78 hyperthyroidism patients and about 17 progressor patients.

Here the chain combines TRBV29-1 and TRBJ2-1; no confident D gene assignment can be made. The sequence came from a man aged 40-55 years with Graves disease. Donor details come from another sample of the same person, matched by shared clones. Sequenced here: peripheral blood mononuclear cells (PBMCs), sampled at new diagnosis, from a patient treated with antithyroid drugs. The bases read TGCAGCGTTGAGCCCTCGAGGTCCGCCAATGAGCAGTTCTTC. It encodes CSVEPSRSANEQFF.